This TCR beta chain stems from a study of identical twins. TCRdb re-derived calls from the 5' RACE reads in MiXCR, one entry per CDR3 protein. The sample records 650,000 to 750,000 distinct CDR3 sequences, approximately 22% being singletons. The V end was cut by 4 bases, the J end by 2 bases, with 14 bases between. CDR3 length equals 15 residues. CDR1 MNHEY and CDR2 SVGAGI come from the germline V gene. These data are also associated with another study on T cells expressing NK-cell markers.

The source material was PBMCs. This receptor was taken from a woman aged 18-35 years in good health. This sequence joins TRBV6-5 and TRBJ1-1, with a weak D call TRBD1 (6 bases). CDR3 residues: CASSFQGSSNTEAFF. The DNA for the CDR3 is TGTGCCAGCAGTTTTCAGGGGTCCAGCAACACTGAAGCTTTCTTT.